The following is a T cell receptor (beta chain) sequence with its context. The antigen remains unidentified. This sample is drawn from a study of PD-1 blockade in classical Hodgkin lymphoma. Every one of the patients relapsed after autologous stem cell transplantation (brentuximab vedotin exposure was variable). The best responses consisted of complete response, partial response or progressive disease. Study-level points and caveats: Baseline diversity was lower in partial responders and progressors than complete responders. TCR diversity at baseline was reported to be reduced in newly diagnosed patients relative to healthy donors.

The protocol was immunoSEQ multiplex PCR, while the TCRdb copy is restricted to in-frame clones and leaves out a portion. The data show about 40,000 clones, around 63% seen once. The J segment lost 0 bases and the V segment lost 6 bases, leaving 7 bases of the junction unmatched. This CDR3 has 15 residues. In germline, CDR1 is MNHEY, CDR2 SMNVEV (reference sequence). The V call is TRBV27, the J call TRBJ2-7, with TRBD1 identical over 8 bases. The specimen was peripheral blood mononuclear cells (PBMCs), collected before the second cycle of nivolumab. The clonotype originates from a human donor with classical Hodgkin lymphoma. The CDR3 nucleotides read TGTGCCAGCAGCCTTACAGGGGGAAGCTCCTACGAGCAGTACTTC. Protein product: CASSLTGGSSYEQYF.